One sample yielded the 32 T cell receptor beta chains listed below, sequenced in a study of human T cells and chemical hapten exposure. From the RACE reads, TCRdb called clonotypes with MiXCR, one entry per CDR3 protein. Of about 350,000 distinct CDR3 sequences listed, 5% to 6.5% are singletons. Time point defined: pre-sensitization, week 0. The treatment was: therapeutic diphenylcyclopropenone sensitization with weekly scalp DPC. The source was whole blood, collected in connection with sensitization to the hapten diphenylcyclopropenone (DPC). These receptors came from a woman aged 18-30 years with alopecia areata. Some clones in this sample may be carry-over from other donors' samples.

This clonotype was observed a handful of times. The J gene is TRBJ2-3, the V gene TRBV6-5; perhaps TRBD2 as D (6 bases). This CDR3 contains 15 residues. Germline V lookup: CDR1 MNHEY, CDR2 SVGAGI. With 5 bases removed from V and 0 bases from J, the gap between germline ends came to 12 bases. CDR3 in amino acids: CASSISGTSTDTQYF. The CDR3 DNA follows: TGTGCCAGCAGTATCTCCGGGACTAGCACAGATACGCAGTATTTT.

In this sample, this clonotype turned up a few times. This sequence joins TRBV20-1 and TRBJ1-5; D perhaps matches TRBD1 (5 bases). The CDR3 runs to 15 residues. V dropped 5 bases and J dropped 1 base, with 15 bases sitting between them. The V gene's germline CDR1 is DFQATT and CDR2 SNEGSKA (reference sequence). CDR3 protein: CSAPVGPASNQPQHF. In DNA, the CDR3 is TGCAGTGCTCCGGTGGGACCCGCCAGCAATCAGCCCCAGCATTTT.

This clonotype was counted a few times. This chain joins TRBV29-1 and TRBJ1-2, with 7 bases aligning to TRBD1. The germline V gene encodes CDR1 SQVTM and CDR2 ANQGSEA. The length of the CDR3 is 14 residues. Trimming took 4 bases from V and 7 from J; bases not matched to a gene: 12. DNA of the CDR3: TGCAGCGTTGGGGCCGTCAGGGGGGATGGTGGCTACACCTTC. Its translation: CSVGAVRGDGGYTF.

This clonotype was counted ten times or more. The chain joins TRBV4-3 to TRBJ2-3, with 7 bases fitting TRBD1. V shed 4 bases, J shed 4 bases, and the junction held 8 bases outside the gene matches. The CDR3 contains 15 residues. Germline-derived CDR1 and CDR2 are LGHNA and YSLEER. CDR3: CASSPRQGGPDTQYF. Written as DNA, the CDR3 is TGCGCCAGCAGCCCCCGACAGGGCGGCCCAGATACGCAGTATTTT.

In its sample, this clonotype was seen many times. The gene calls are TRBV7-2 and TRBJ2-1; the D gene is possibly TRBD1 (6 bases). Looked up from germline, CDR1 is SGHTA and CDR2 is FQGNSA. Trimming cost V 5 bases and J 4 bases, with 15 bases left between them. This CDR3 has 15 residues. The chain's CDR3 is CASSLERGQYNEQFF. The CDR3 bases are TGTGCCAGCAGCCTCGAAAGAGGACAGTACAATGAGCAGTTCTTC.

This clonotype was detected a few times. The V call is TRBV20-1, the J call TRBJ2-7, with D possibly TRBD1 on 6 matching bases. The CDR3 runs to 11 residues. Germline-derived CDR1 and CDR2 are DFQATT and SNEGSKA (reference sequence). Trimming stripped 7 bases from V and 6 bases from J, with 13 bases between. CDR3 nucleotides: TGCAGTGGATCACAGGGTAGCGAGCAGTACTTC. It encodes CSGSQGSEQYF.

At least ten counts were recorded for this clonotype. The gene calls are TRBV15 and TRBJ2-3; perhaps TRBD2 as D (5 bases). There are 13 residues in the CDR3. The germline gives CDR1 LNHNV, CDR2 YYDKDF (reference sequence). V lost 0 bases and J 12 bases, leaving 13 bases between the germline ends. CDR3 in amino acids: CATSRDQGLNQYF. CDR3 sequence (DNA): TGTGCCACCAGCAGAGATCAAGGACTGAATCAGTATTTT.

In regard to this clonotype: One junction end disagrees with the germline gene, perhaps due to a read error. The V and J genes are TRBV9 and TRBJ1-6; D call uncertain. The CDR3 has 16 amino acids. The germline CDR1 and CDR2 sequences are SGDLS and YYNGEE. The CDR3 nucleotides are TGTGCCAGCAGTGTAGGGTTGAGCTCCTATAATTCACCCCTCCACTTT. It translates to CASSVGLSSYNSPLHF.

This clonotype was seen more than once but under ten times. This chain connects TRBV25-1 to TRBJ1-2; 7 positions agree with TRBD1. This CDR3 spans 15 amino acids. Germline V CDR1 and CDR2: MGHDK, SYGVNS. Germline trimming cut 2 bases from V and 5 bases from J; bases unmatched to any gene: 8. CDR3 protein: CASSEPGGTGYGYTF. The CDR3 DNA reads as TGTGCCAGCAGTGAACCAGGGGGAACAGGGTATGGCTACACCTTC.

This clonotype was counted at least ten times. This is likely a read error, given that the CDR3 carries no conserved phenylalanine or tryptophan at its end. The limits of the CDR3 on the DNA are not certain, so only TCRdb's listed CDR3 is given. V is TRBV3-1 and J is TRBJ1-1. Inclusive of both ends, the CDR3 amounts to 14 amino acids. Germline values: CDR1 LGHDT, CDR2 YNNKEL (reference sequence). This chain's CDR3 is CASSQGSSSHLDNI.

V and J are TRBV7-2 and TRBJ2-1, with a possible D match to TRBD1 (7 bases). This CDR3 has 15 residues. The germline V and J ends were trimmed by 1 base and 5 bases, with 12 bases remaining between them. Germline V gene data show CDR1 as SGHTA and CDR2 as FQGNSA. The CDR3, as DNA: TGTGCCAGCAGCTTAGGACAGGGAGGAAACAATGAGCAGTTCTTC. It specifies CASSLGQGGNNEQFF.

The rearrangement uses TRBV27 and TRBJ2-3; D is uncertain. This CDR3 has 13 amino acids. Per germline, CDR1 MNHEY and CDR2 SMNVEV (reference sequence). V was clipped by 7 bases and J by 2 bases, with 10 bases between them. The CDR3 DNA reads TGTGCCAGCACCACCCGACTCACAGATACGCAGTATTTT. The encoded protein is CASTTRLTDTQYF.

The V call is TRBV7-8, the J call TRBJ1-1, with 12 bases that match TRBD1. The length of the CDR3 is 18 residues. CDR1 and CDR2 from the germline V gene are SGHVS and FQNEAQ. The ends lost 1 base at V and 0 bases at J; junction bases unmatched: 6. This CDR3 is CASSLGDRGQHLNTEAFF. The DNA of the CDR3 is TGTGCCAGCAGCTTAGGGGACAGGGGGCAACATTTGAACACTGAAGCTTTCTTT.

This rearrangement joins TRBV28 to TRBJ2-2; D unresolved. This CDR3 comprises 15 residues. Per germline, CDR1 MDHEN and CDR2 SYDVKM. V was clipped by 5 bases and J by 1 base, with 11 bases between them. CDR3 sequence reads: CASSPTAQNTGELFF. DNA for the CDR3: TGTGCCAGCAGTCCAACAGCACAGAACACCGGGGAGCTGTTTTTT.

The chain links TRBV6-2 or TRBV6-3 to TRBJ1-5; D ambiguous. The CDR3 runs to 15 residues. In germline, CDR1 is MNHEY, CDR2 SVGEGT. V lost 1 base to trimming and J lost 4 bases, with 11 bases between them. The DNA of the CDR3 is TGTGCCAGCAGTTACTGGGGAGGTGGGAATCAGCCCCAGCATTTT. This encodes CASSYWGGGNQPQHF.

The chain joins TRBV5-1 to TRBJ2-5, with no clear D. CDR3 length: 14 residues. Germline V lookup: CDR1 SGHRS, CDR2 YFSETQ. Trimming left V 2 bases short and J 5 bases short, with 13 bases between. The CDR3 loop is CASSLGTDLETQYF. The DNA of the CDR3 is TGCGCCAGCAGCTTAGGAACAGACTTGGAGACCCAGTACTTC.

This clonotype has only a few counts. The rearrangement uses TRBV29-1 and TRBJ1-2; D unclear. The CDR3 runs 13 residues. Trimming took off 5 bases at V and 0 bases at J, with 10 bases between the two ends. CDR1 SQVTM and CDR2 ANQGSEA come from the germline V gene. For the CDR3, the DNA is TGCAGCGTTTCCGGAGGGCCTAACTATGGCTACACCTTC. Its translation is CSVSGGPNYGYTF.

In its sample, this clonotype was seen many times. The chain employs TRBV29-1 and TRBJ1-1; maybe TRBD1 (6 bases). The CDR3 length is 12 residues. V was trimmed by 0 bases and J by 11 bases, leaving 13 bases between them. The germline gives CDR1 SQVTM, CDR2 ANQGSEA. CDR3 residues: CSVEDLRGTAFF. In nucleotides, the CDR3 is TGCAGCGTTGAAGATCTCAGGGGCACGGCTTTCTTT.

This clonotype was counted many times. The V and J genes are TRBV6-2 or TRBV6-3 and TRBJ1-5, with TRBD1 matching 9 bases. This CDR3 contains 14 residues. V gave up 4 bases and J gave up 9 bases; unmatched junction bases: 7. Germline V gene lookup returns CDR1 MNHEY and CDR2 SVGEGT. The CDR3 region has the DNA TGTGCCAGCAGTTCCGTGGACAGGGGTTTGCCCCAGCATTTT. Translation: CASSSVDRGLPQHF.

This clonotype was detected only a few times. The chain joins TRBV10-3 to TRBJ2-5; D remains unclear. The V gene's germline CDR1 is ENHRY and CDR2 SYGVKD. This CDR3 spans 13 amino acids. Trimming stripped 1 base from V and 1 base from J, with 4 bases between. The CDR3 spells CAISELVQETQYF. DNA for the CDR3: TGTGCCATCAGTGAGTTGGTCCAAGAGACCCAGTACTTC.

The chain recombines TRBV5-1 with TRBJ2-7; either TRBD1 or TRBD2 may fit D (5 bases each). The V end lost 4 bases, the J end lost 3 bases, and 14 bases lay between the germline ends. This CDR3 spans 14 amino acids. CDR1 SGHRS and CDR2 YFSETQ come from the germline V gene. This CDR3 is CASSPGRGFYEQYF. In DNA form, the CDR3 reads TGCGCCAGCAGCCCGGGGCGCGGATTCTACGAGCAGTACTTC.

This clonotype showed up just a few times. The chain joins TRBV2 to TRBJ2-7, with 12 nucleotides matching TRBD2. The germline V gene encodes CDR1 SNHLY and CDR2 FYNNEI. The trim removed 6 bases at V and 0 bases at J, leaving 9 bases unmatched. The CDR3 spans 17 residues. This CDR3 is CASRLAGGPAYSYEQYF. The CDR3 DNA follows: TGTGCCAGCAGGCTAGCGGGGGGGCCAGCTTACTCCTACGAGCAGTACTTC.

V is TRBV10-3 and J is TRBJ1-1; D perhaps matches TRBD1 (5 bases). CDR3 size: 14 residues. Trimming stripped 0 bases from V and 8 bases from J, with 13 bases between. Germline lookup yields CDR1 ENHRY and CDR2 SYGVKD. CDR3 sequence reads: CAISESLGDPEAFF. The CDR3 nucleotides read TGTGCCATCAGTGAGTCGTTGGGGGACCCCGAAGCTTTCTTT.

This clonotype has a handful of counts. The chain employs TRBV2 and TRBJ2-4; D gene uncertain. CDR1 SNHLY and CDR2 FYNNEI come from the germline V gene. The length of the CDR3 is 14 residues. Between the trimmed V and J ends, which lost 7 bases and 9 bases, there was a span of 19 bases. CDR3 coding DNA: TGTGCCAGCAACCCTCGCGAGTCCTCGCGCATTCAGTACTTC. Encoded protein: CASNPRESSRIQYF.

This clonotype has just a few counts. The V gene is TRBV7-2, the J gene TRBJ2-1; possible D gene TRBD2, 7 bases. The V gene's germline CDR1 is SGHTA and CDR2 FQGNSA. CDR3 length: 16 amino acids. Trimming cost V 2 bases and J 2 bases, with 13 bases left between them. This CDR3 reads CASSLPGGLPYNEQFF. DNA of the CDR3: TGTGCCAGCAGCTTACCGGGGGGCCTCCCCTACAATGAGCAGTTCTTC.

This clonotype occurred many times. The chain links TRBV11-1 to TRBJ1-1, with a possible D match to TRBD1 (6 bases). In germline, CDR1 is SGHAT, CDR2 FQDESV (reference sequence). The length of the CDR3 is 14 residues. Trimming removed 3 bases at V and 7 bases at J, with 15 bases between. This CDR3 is CASSFTQGQGEAFF. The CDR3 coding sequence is TGTGCCAGCAGCTTTACCCAGGGGCAGGGTGAAGCTTTCTTT.

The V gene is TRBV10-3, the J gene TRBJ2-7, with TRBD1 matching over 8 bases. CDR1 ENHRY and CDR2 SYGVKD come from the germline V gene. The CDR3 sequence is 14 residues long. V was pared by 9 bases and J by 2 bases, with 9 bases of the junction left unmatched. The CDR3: CAIQGTGRTYEQYF. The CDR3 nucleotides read TGTGCCATTCAAGGGACAGGCCGTACCTACGAGCAGTACTTC.

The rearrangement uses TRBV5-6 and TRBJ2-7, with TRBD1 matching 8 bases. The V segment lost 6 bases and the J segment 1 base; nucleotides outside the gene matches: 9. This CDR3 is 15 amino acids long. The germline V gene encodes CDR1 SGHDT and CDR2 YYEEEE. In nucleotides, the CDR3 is TGTGCCAGCAATCACCGGGACAGGCCTTCCTACGAGCAGTACTTC. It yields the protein CASNHRDRPSYEQYF.

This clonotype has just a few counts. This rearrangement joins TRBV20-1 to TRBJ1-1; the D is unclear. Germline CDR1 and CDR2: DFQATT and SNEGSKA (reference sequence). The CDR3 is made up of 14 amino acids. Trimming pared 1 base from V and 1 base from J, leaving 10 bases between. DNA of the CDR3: TGCAGTGCTAGAGGGGGAACTCAGAACACTGAAGCTTTCTTT. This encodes CSARGGTQNTEAFF.

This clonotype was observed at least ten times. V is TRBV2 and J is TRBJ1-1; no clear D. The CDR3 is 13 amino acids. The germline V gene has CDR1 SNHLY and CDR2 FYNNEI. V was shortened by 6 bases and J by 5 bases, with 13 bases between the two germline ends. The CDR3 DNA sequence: TGTGCCAGCAGGGGCAATAGTGGGACTGAAGCTTTCTTT. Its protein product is CASRGNSGTEAFF.

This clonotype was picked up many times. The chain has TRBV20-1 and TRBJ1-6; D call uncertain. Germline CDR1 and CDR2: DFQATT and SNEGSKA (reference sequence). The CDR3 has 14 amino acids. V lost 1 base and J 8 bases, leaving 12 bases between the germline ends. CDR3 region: CSARVTAFDSPLHF. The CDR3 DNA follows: TGCAGTGCTAGAGTCACTGCCTTTGATTCACCCCTCCACTTT.

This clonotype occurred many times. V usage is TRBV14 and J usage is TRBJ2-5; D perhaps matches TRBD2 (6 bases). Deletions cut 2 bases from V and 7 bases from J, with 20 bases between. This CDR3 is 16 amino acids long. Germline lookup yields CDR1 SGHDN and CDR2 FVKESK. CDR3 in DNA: TGTGCCAGCAGCCAAATTCGCGGGGACTCAACCGGGACCCAGTACTTC. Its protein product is CASSQIRGDSTGTQYF.